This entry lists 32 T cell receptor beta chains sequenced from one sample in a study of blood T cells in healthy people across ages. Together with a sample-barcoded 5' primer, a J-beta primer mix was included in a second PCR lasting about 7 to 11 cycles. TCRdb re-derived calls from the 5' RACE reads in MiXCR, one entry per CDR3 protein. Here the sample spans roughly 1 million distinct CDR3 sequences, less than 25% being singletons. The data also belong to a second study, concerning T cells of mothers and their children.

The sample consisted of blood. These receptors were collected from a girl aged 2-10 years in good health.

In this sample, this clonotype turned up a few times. The CDR3 nucleotides are TGCAGTGCCTTCAAGCCGGGACCCACTCGAAATGAGCAGTTCTTC. Encoded protein: CSAFKPGPTRNEQFF. This sequence joins TRBV20-1 and TRBJ2-1; D tentatively reads TRBD1 or TRBD2 (5 bases each). The CDR3 covers 15 residues. The germline CDR1 and CDR2 sequences are DFQATT and SNEGSKA (reference sequence). Trimming left V 6 bases short and J 7 bases short, with 22 bases between.

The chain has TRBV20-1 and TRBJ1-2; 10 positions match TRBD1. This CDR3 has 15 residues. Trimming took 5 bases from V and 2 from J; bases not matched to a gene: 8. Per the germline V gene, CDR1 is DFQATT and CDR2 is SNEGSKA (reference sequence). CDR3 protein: CSAAIRTGGNYGYTF. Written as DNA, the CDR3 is TGCAGTGCTGCCATTAGGACAGGGGGGAACTATGGCTACACCTTC.

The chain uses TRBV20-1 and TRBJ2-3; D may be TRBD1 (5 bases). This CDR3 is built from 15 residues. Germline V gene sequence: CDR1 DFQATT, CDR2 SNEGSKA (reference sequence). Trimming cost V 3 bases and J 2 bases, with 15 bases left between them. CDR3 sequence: CSARKPATVTDTQYF. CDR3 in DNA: TGCAGTGCTAGGAAGCCCGCGACAGTCACAGATACGCAGTATTTT.

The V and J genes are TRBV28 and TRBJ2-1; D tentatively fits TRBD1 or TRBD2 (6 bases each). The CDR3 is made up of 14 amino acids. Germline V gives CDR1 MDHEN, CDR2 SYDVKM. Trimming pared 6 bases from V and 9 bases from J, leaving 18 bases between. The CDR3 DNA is TGTGCCAGCAGGGGGGGCTTTGTAGGGAGTGAGCAGTTCTTC. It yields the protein CASRGGFVGSEQFF.

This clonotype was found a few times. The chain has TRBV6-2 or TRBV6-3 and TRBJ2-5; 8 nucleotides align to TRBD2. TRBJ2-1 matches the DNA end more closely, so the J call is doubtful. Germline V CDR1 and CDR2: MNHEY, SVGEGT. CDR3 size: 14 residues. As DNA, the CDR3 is TGTGCCAGCCAACTAGCGGAAATTTACCGTGAGCAGTTCTTC. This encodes CASQLAEIYREQFF.

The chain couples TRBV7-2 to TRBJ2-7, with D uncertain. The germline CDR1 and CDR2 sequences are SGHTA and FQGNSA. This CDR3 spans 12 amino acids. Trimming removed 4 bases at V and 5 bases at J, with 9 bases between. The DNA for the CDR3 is TGTGCCAGCAGCTCAATGAGTAACGAGCAGTACTTC. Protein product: CASSSMSNEQYF.

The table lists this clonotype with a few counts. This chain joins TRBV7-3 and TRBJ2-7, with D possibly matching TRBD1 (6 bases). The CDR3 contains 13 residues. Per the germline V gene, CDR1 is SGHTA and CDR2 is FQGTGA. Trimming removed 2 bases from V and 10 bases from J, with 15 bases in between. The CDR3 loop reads CASSLSRAGVQYF. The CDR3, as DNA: TGTGCCAGCAGCTTATCCCGGGCAGGGGTACAGTACTTC.

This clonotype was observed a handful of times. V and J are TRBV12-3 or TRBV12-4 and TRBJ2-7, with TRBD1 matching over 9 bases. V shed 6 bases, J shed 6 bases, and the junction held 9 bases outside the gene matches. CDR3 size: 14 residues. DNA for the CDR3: TGTGCCAGCAGAATACAGGGGGCGAGGGGCGAGCAGTACTTC. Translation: CASRIQGARGEQYF.

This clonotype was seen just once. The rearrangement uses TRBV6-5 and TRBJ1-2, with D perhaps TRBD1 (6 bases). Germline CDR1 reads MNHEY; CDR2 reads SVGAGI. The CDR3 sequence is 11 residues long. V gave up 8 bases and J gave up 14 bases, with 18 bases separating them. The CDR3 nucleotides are TGTGCCAGCTCGAACAGGGAAGTTGAGACCTTC. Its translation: CASSNREVETF.

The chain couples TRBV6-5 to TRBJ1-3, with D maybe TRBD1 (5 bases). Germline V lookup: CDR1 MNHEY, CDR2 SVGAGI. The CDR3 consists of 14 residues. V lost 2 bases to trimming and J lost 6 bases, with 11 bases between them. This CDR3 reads CASSYGGEVNTIYF. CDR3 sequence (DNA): TGTGCCAGCAGTTACGGAGGGGAAGTAAACACCATATATTTT.

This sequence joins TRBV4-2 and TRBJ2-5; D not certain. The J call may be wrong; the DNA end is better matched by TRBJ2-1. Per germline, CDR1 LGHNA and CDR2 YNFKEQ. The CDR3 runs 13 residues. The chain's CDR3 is CASSQVRRDEQFF. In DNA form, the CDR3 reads TGTGCCAGCAGCCAAGTCAGGCGCGACGAGCAGTTCTTC.

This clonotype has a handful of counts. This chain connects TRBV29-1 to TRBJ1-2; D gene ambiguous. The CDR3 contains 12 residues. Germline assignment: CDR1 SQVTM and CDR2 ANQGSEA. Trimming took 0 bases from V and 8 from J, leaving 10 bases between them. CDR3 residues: CSVEDTREGYTF. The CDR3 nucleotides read TGCAGCGTTGAAGATACTCGAGAGGGCTACACCTTC. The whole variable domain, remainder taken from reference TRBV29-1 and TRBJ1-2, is SAVISQKPSRDICQRGTSLTIQCQVDSQVTMMFWYRQQPGQSLTLIATANQGSEATYESGFVIDKFPISRPNLTFSTLTVSNMSPEDSSIYLCSVEDTREGYTFGSGTRLTVV.

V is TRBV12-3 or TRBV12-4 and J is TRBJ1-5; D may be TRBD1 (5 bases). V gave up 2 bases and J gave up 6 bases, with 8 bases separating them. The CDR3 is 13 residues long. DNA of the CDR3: TGTGCCAGCAGTTTAAAAGGGGTTCAGCCCCAGCATTTT. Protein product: CASSLKGVQPQHF.

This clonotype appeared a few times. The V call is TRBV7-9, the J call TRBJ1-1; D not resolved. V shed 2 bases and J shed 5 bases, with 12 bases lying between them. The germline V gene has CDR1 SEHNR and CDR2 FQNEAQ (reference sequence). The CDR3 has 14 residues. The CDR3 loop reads CASSLNRVRTEAFF. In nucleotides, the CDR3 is TGTGCCAGCAGCTTAAATCGGGTAAGGACTGAAGCTTTCTTT.

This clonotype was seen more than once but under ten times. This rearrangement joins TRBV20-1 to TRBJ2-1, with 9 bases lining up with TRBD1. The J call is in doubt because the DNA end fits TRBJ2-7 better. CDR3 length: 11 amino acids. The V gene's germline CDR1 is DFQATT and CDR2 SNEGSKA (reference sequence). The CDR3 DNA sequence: TGCAGTGCAAGGGGACAGGGCGAGCAGTACTTC. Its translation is CSARGQGEQYF.

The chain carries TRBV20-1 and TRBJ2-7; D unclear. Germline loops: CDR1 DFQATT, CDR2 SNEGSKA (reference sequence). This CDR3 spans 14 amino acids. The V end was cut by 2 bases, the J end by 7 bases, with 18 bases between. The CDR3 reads CSARSNPAVYEQYF. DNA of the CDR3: TGCAGTGCTAGATCGAATCCCGCCGTCTATGAGCAGTACTTC.

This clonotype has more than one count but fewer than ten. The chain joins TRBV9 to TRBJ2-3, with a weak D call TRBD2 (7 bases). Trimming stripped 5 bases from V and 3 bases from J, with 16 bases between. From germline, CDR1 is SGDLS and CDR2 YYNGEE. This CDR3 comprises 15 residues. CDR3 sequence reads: CASSPFGGRTDTQYF. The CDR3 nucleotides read TGTGCCAGCAGTCCCTTCGGGGGGCGGACAGATACGCAGTATTTT.

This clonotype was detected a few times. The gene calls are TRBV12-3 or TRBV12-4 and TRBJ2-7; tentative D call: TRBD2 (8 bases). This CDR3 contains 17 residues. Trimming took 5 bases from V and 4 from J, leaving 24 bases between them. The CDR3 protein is CASSVSAGGQSPYEQYF. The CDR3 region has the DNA TGTGCCAGCAGTGTTAGCGCGGGGGGACAGTCCCCGTACGAGCAGTACTTC.

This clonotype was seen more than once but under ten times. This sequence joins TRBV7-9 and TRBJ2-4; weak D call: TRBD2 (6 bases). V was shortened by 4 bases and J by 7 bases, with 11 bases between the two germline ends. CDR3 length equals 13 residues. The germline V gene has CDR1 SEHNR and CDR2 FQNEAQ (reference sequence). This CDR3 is CASSSGVENIQYF. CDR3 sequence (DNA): TGTGCCAGCAGCTCGGGGGTGGAGAACATTCAGTACTTC.

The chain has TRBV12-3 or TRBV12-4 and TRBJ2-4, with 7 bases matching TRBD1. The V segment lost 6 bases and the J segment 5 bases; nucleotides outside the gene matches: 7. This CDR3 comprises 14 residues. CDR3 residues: CASRTGFGENIQYF. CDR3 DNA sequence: TGTGCCAGCAGGACAGGGTTCGGGGAAAACATTCAGTACTTC.

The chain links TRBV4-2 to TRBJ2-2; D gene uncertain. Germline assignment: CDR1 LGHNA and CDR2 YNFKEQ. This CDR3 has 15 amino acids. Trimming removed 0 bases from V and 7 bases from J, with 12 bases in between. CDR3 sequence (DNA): TGTGCCAGCAGCCAAGACGCCAATTACATCGGGGAGCTGTTTTTT. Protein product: CASSQDANYIGELFF.

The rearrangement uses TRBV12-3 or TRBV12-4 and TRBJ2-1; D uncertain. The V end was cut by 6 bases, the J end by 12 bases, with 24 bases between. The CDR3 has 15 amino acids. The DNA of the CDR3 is TGTGCCAGCAGCCAAGCGCTGAGCTCCTACAATACGCAGTTCTTC. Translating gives CASSQALSSYNTQFF.

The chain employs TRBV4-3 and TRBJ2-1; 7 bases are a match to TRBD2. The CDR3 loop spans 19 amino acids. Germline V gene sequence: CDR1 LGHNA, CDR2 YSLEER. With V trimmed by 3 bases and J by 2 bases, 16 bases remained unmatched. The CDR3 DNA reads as TGCGCCAGCAGCCATCCGACGGGGGGATCCTACAGGACCTACAATGAGCAGTTCTTC. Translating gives CASSHPTGGSYRTYNEQFF.

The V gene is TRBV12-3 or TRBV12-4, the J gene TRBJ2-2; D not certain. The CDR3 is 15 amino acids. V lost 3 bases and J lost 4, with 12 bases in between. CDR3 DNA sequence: TGTGCCAGCAGTTTGTGGGGATTGGGCACCGGGGAGCTGTTTTTT. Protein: CASSLWGLGTGELFF.

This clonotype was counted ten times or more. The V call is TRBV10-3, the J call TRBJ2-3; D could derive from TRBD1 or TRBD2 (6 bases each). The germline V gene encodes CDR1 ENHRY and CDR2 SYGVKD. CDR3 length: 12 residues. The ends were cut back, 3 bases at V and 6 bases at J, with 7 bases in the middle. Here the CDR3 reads CAISEGGDTQYF. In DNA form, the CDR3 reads TGTGCCATCAGTGAAGGGGGGGATACGCAGTATTTT.

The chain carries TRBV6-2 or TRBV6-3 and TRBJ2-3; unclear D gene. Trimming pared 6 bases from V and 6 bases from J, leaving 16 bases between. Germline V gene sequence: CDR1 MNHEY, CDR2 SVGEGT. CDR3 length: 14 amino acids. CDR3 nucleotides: TGTGCCAGCAGCCAAACTTTCTCGTCCGATACGCAGTATTTT. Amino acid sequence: CASSQTFSSDTQYF.

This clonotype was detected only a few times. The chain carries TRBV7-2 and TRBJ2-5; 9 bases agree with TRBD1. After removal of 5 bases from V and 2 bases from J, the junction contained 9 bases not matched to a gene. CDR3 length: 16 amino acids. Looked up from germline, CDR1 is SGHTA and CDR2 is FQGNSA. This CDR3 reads CASSAGTGRFQETQYF. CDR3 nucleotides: TGTGCCAGCAGCGCCGGGACAGGGAGGTTTCAAGAGACCCAGTACTTC.

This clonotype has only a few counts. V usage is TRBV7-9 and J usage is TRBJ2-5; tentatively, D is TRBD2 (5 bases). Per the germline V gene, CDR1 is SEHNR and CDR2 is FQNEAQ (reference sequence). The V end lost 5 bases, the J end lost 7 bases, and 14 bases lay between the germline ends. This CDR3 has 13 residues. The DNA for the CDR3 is TGTGCCAGCAGCCTAGACCCGAGCGGGACCCAGTACTTC. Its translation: CASSLDPSGTQYF.

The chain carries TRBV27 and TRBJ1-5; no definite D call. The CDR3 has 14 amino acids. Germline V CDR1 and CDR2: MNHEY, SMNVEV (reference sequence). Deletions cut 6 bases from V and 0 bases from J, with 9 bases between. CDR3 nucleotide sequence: TGTGCCAGCAGCCGGTACGATAGCAATCAGCCCCAGCATTTT. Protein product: CASSRYDSNQPQHF.

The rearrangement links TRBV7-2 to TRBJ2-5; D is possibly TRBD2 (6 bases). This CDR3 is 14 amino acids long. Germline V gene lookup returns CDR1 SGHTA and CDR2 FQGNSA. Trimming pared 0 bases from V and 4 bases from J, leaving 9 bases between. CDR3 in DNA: TGTGCCAGCAGCTTAGCTTGGGAGGTAGAGACCCAGTACTTC. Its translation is CASSLAWEVETQYF.

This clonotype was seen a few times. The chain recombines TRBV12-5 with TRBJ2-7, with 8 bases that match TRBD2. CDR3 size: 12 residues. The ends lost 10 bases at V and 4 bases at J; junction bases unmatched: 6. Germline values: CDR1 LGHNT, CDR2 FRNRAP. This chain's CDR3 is CAITPGGYEQYF. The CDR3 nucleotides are TGTGCTATAACACCGGGAGGGTACGAGCAGTACTTC.

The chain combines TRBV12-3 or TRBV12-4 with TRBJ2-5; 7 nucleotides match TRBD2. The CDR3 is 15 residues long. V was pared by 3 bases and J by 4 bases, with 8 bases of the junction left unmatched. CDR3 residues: CASSLVGRIGETQYF. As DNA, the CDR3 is TGTGCCAGCAGTTTGGTCGGGAGGATAGGAGAGACCCAGTACTTC.